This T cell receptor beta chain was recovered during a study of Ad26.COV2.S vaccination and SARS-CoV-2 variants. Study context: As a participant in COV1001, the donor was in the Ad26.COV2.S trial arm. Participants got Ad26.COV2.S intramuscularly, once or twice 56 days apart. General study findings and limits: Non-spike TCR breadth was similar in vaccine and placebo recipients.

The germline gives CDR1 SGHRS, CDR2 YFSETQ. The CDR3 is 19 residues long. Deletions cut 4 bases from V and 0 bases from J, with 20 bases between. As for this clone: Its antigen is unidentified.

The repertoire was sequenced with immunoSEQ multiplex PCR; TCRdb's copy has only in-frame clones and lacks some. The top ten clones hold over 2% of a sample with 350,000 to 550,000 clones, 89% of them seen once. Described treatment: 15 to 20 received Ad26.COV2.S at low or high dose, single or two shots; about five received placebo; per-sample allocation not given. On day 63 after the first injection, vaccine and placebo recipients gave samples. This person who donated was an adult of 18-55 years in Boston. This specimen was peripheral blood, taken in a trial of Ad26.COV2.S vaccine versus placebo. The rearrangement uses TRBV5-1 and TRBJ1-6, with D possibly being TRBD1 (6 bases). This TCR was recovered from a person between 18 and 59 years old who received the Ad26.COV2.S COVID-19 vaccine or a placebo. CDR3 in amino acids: CASSRDRPDSSSYNSPLHF. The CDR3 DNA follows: TGCGCCAGCAGCAGAGACAGGCCGGATAGTAGCTCCTATAATTCACCCCTCCACTTT.